This passage covers 19 T cell receptor beta chains from one sample sequenced in a study of graft-versus-host responses after intestinal transplantation (dated by TCRdb to the early 2020s). The library relied on the immunoSEQ multiplex PCR assay. The clones in this table, taken by TCRdb from immuneACCESS, are in-frame only. Not every clone is retained; where verified, under half of the shortfall comes from an unresolved V gene, and the cause of the rest is unknown. The sample records 130,000 or so clones, over 85% of which are singletons. The ten largest account for 0.16% of the sample. This sample's time point label indicates: cells obtained before transplantation from donor or recipient. No antigen is known for these receptors. The sequenced sample was unstimulated CD4+ T cells sorted from spleen or lymph node cells, obtained before intestinal transplant. Receptors originate from a human donor who received an intestinal transplant.

The gene calls are TRBV30 and TRBJ2-7; D is possibly TRBD1 or TRBD2 (7 bases each). The CDR3 runs to 14 residues. Trimming stripped 1 base from V and 4 bases from J, with 14 bases between. In germline, CDR1 is GTSNPN, CDR2 SVGIG (reference sequence). The CDR3 loop is CAWSAGQGGYEQYF. The CDR3 nucleotides are TGTGCCTGGAGTGCTGGGCAGGGGGGGTACGAGCAGTACTTC.

DNA of the CDR3: TGTGCCAGCAGCGTCGGACAGGGAAGCAATCAGCCCCAGCATTTT. This gives the protein CASSVGQGSNQPQHF. V is TRBV11-1 and J is TRBJ1-5; the match to TRBD1 covers 8 bases. CDR3 length: 15 residues. Germline CDR1 and CDR2: SGHAT and FQDESV (reference sequence). V lost 5 bases to trimming and J lost 1 base; unmatched junction nucleotides: 4.

The V call is TRBV5-4, the J call TRBJ2-7; 7 positions match TRBD2. The germline V gene has CDR1 SGHNT and CDR2 YYREEE (reference sequence). V shed 2 bases and J 2 bases; nucleotides not matched to a gene: 1. The CDR3 is 13 amino acids. In DNA, the CDR3 is TGTGCCAGCAGCTTCGCGGGGGCCTACGAGCAGTACTTC. Its translation: CASSFAGAYEQYF. The full variable domain, with the rest looked up from reference TRBV5-4 and TRBJ2-7, is ETGVTQSPTHLIKTRGQQVTLRCSSQSGHNTVSWYQQALGQGPQFIFQYYREEENGRGNFPPRFSGLQFPNYSSELNVNALELDDSALYLCASSFAGAYEQYFGPGTRLTVT.

This sequence joins TRBV18 and TRBJ2-7; weak D call: TRBD2 (6 bases). The CDR3 has 13 amino acids. Trimming shortened V by 0 bases and J by 3 bases, and 6 bases separated the two germline ends. Germline CDR1 KGHSH, CDR2 LQKENI. This chain's CDR3 is CASSPPGGYEQYF. CDR3 nucleotide sequence: TGTGCCAGCTCACCACCGGGGGGCTACGAGCAGTACTTC.

The chain has TRBV10-1 and TRBJ2-1; no reliable D call. The CDR3 consists of 12 residues. Germline CDR1 WNHNN, CDR2 SYGVQD (reference sequence). Trimming shortened V by 8 bases and J by 0 bases, and 5 bases separated the two germline ends. The CDR3 here is CASGSSYNEQFF. CDR3 in DNA: TGCGCCAGCGGCAGCTCCTACAATGAGCAGTTCTTC.

This chain uses TRBV2 with TRBJ2-3, with 9 bases lining up with TRBD1. The CDR3 covers 14 residues. V shed 5 bases and J 3 bases; nucleotides not matched to a gene: 3. Germline CDR1 is SNHLY and CDR2 is FYNNEI. Here the CDR3 DNA reads TGTGCCAGCAGTAGGGACAGGGATACAGATACGCAGTATTTT. This gives the protein CASSRDRDTDTQYF.

CDR3 in DNA: TGTGCCAGCAGTCCCTCCCGGACGGACTACGAGCAGTACTTC. Its translation: CASSPSRTDYEQYF. The chain combines TRBV6-5 with TRBJ2-7; no reliable D call. V was trimmed by 5 bases and J by 3 bases, leaving 14 bases between them. This CDR3 is built from 14 residues. The germline gives CDR1 MNHEY, CDR2 SVGAGI.

This rearrangement joins TRBV11-3 to TRBJ2-2; 9 bases are shared with TRBD2. From germline, CDR1 is SGHNT and CDR2 YENEEA. CDR3 length equals 15 residues. Unmatched junction bases numbered 1, after V lost 2 bases and J lost 3 bases. The CDR3 nucleotides read TGTGCCAGCAGCTTAAGCGGGGGGCACACCGGGGAGCTGTTTTTT. It yields the protein CASSLSGGHTGELFF.

The genes are TRBV9 and TRBJ2-2; D not certain. Germline V gene lookup returns CDR1 SGDLS and CDR2 YYNGEE. Trimming pared 3 bases from V and 4 bases from J, leaving 13 bases between. CDR3 length: 15 amino acids. CDR3 loop: CASSATNSPTGELFF. As DNA, the CDR3 is TGTGCCAGCAGCGCCACCAATTCCCCCACCGGGGAGCTGTTTTTT. The variable domain in full, with the rest retrieved from reference TRBV9 and TRBJ2-2, is DSGVTQTPKHLITATGQRVTLRCSPRSGDLSVYWYQQSLDQGLQFLIQYYNGEERAKGNILERFSAQQFPDLHSELNLSSLELGDSALYFCASSATNSPTGELFFGEGSRLTVL.

The rearrangement uses TRBV5-1 and TRBJ2-7, with D possibly TRBD1 on 5 matching bases. CDR1 SGHRS and CDR2 YFSETQ come from the germline V gene. Trimming took 6 bases from V and 4 from J, leaving 11 bases between them. This CDR3 is 12 amino acids long. Here the CDR3 DNA reads TGCGCCAGCATGGGGCCCGATTACGAGCAGTACTTC. Translated: CASMGPDYEQYF.

This sequence joins TRBV18 and TRBJ1-5; D is uncertain. The CDR3 totals 14 residues. Germline V CDR1 and CDR2: KGHSH, LQKENI. Deletions cut 6 bases from V and 0 bases from J, with 9 bases between. The CDR3 DNA is TGTGCCAGCTCCCAGAGTTATAGCAATCAGCCCCAGCATTTT. Its translation: CASSQSYSNQPQHF. The whole variable domain, filled in from reference TRBV18 and TRBJ1-5, reads NAGVMQNPRHLVRRRGQEARLRCSPMKGHSHVYWYRQLPEEGLKFMVYLQKENIIDESGMPKERFSAEFPKEGPSILRIQQVVRGDSAAYFCASSQSYSNQPQHFGDGTRLSIL.

This clone was recorded once. The DNA for the CDR3 is TGTGCCAGCAGCCAGCTCACTAGCGGGGACTACAATGAGCAGTTCTTC. Amino acids: CASSQLTSGDYNEQFF. The chain employs TRBV14 and TRBJ2-1; 10 bases fit TRBD2. Germline V lookup: CDR1 SGHDN, CDR2 FVKESK. The CDR3 length is 16 residues. The J segment lost 3 bases and the V segment lost 3 bases, leaving 5 bases of the junction unmatched.

The chain couples TRBV19 to TRBJ2-7, with D uncertain. With 3 bases removed from V and 0 bases from J, the gap between germline ends came to 9 bases. This CDR3 contains 14 residues. Germline V CDR1 and CDR2: LNHDA, SQIVND (reference sequence). CDR3 in DNA: TGTGCCAGTAGTATTGGGTGGGGCTCCTACGAGCAGTACTTC. This encodes CASSIGWGSYEQYF.

J is TRBJ1-3 and V is TRBV5-1; D not certain. This CDR3 is 12 amino acids long. Germline CDR1 SGHRS, CDR2 YFSETQ. V lost 5 bases, J lost 4 bases, and 7 bases lay in between. This CDR3 reads CASREGGNTIYF. The CDR3 DNA reads TGCGCCAGCAGAGAAGGCGGAAACACCATATATTTT.

V and J are TRBV6-1 and TRBJ1-2; a weak D match, TRBD1 (5 bases). CDR1 and CDR2 (germline): MNHNS, SASEGT. The CDR3 is made up of 13 amino acids. V gave up 2 bases and J gave up 5 bases, with 9 bases separating them. The CDR3 region has the DNA TGTGCCAGCAGTGAACCGGAGGGGTATGGCTACACCTTC. The encoded protein is CASSEPEGYGYTF.

The rearrangement links TRBV5-1 to TRBJ2-7; no reliable D call. Germline CDR1 and CDR2: SGHRS and YFSETQ. The CDR3 extends over 14 amino acids. The V and J ends lost 2 bases and 3 bases respectively, with 12 bases between them. The CDR3: CASSFDGLNYEQYF. DNA of the CDR3: TGCGCCAGCAGCTTTGACGGTCTGAACTACGAGCAGTACTTC. Filled out from reference TRBV5-1 and TRBJ2-7, the complete variable domain reads KAGVTQTPRYLIKTRGQQVTLSCSPISGHRSVSWYQQTPGQGLQFLFEYFSETQRNKGNFPGRFSGRQFSNSRSEMNVSTLELGDSALYLCASSFDGLNYEQYFGPGTRLTVT.

The chain carries TRBV7-7 and TRBJ2-2; TRBD1 matches 9 bases. This CDR3 region has 14 residues. Trimming took 5 bases from V and 6 from J; bases not matched to a gene: 4. Germline-derived CDR1 and CDR2 are SSHAT and FNYEAQ (reference sequence). The CDR3 sequence is CASSPGTGSGELFF. The CDR3 DNA is TGTGCCAGCAGCCCGGGGACAGGGTCCGGGGAGCTGTTTTTT.

This clone was picked up one time. This chain links TRBV9 with TRBJ2-1, with 8 bases identical to TRBD2. This CDR3 region has 15 residues. V shed 3 bases and J 6 bases; nucleotides not matched to a gene: 8. Per the germline V gene, CDR1 is SGDLS and CDR2 is YYNGEE. This chain's CDR3 is CASSAAGGALNEQFF. In DNA, the CDR3 is TGTGCCAGCAGCGCAGCCGGGGGGGCCCTCAATGAGCAGTTCTTC.

V and J are TRBV5-4 and TRBJ2-2; 10 bases line up with TRBD1. The V gene end was trimmed by 4 bases and the J gene end by 4 bases; junction bases not matched to a gene: 7. The CDR3 has 16 residues. Germline V gives CDR1 SGHNT, CDR2 YYREEE (reference sequence). CDR3 loop: CASSADRGRITGELFF. The CDR3 bases are TGTGCCAGCAGCGCCGACAGGGGGCGTATCACCGGGGAGCTGTTTTTT. The entire variable domain, with the rest obtained from reference TRBV5-4 and TRBJ2-2, is as follows: ETGVTQSPTHLIKTRGQQVTLRCSSQSGHNTVSWYQQALGQGPQFIFQYYREEENGRGNFPPRFSGLQFPNYSSELNVNALELDDSALYLCASSADRGRITGELFFGEGSRLTVL.